The T cell receptor (beta chain) under discussion was sequenced for a study of T cell responses to AZD1222 COVID-19 vaccine. The repertoire was sequenced with immunoSEQ multiplex PCR; TCRdb's copy has only in-frame clones and lacks some. The sample contains 150,000 or so clones, approximately 83% of which appear only once. The CDR3 loop spans 15 amino acids. Trimming cost V 0 bases and J 3 bases, with 10 bases left between them. Germline V gene data show CDR1 as SGHRS and CDR2 as YFSETQ. This TCR was recovered from an adult in good health. The chain employs TRBV5-1 and TRBJ1-5; unclear D gene. The material sequenced was peripheral blood, taken on day 0 of AZD1222 vaccination. Written as DNA, the CDR3 is TGCGCCAGCAGCTTGGCCGGGATGTACAATCAGCCCCAGCATTTT. Its translation: CASSLAGMYNQPQHF.